This TCR beta chain emerged from a study of untreated major depressive disorder (dated by TCRdb to between 2017 and 2018). Notes on the research overall: The study was a cross-sectional case-control comparison of T cell phenotype and TCR repertoire between antidepressant-free major depressive disorder patients and individually matched non-depressed controls. Sequencing followed up flow-cytometry Vbeta 5.1, Vbeta 11 and Vbeta 22 usage differences observed in the whole cohort.

Comment on this clone: Its binding antigen is unknown. The sample holds no much larger clone one base away, and base qualities are not on file.

For sex, age, current smoking status and body mass index, every depressed patient had a pairwise-matched non-depressed control. Every participant was of European descent. Patients were diagnosed with major depressive disorder by DSM-IV criteria and had a Hamilton Rating Scale for Depression score of 18 or higher. No psychiatric medication, including antidepressants, had been taken by patients for at least 8 weeks before enrollment. Depression severity among patients ranged from moderate to severe. Major medical conditions, Axis I/II comorbidities, regular medication or illicit drug use, and drinking over 100 g alcohol a week were all grounds for excluding any participant. From each participant, about 30 ml of peripheral blood was collected into EDTA tubes. Magnetic negative selection with the BD IMag Human CD4 T Lymphocyte Enrichment Set was used to purify CD4+ T cells from thawed PBMCs. Flow cytometry confirmed that the CD4+ enrichment method typically gave about 96% purity. A subgroup of roughly five case-control pairs, chosen blind to the chemokine receptor expression and flow-cytometric repertoire skewing results, underwent TCRbeta sequencing. Every blood sample was taken in the morning at 8:00 a.m., after which PBMCs were separated out using Ficoll-Hypaque gradient centrifugation. PBMCs were cryopreserved by gradual cooling to -80 degrees C and were kept in liquid nitrogen until assay.

The Qiagen DNeasy Blood and Tissue Kit was used to extract total genomic DNA from the purified CD4+ T cells. Amplification and sequencing of the TCRbeta CDR3 region, as defined according to IMGT, were carried out with immunoSEQ immunosequencing protocols. The study's processing was this. Preprocessing of raw sequence data for PCR and sequencing error correction was performed by the immunoSEQ service. The sequence data were imported into the immunoSEQ Analyzer and were further analyzed using VDJtools v1.0.7. The paired Wilcoxon signed-rank test was applied to assess differences between patients and controls. In TCRdb, the immuneACCESS table is reduced to in-frame sequences with V and J assigned. These tables do not hold every clone; where another copy was compared, an unresolved V gene accounts for under half, and the others remain unexplained. That table supplies the V and J calls and clone size; D and trimming were determined from the DNA. The sample data list about 19,000 clones, and approximately 92% of these were observed just once. The ten most abundant clones make up approximately 0.58% of the sample.

Results the study describes overall, beyond this receptor: In every sequenced subject, the top five TRBV05-01 clones were all identified as private clones. TRBV25-01 and TRBV02-01 usage followed the flow-cytometry pattern but did not reach statistical significance in the sequencing data. In CD4+ T cells, sequencing confirmed that depressed patients used TRBV05-01 (Vbeta 5.1) more than controls did, with a one-tailed test giving p = 0.040. Because of the strict matching and exclusion criteria, the study sample was comparatively small, which limits how generalizable the findings are. For the sequencing comparisons, one-tailed planned tests were applied to only three Vbeta families that had been selected in advance.

V is clipped by 5 bases and J by 9 bases, and the sequence between their germline boundaries is 14 bases long. Reading from cysteine to phenylalanine, the CDR3 counts 13 amino acids. The retained sequence is limited to the CDR3, 39 bases, with the frame set at the first base. CDR1 is given as WNHNN and CDR2 as SYGVQD, both from the germline V gene (reference sequence). Recombination joined TRBV10-1 with TRBJ2-4; the D gene is perhaps TRBD1 or TRBD2, each of them matching over 5 bases. The TCR originated in a woman aged 40 to 49 with major depressive disorder. Source material: CD4+ T cells from PBMCs. In nucleotide form, the sequence is TGCGCCAGCAGTTGGGACCCGGGGACCATTCAGTACTTC. This translates into CASSWDPGTIQYF.